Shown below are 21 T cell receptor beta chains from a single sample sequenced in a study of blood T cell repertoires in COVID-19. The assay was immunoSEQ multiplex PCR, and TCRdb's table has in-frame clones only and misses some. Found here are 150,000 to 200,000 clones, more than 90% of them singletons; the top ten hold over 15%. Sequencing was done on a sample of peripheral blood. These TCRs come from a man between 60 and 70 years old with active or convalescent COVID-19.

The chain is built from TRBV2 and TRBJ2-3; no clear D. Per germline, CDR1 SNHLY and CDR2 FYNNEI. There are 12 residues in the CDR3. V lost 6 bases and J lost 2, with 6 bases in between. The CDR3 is CASRGVTDTQYF. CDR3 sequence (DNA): TGTGCCAGCAGGGGCGTCACAGATACGCAGTATTTT.

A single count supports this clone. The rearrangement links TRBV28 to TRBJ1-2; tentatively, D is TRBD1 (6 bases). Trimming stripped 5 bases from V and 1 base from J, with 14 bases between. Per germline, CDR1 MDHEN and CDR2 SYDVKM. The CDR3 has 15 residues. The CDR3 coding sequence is TGTGCCAGCAGTACTACTGCGGACAGTAACTATGGCTACACCTTC. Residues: CASSTTADSNYGYTF.

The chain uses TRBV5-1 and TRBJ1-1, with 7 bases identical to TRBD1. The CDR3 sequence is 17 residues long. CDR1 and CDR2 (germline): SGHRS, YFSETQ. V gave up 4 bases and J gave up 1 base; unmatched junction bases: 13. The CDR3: CASSPGQAYRGNTEAFF. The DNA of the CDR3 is TGCGCCAGCAGCCCAGGACAGGCTTATAGGGGGAACACTGAAGCTTTCTTT.

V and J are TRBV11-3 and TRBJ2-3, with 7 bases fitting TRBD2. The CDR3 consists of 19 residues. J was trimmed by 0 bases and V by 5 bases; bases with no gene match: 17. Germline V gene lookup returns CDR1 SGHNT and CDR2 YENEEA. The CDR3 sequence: CASSTGVGGREPSTDTQYF. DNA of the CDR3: TGTGCCAGCAGCACCGGGGTCGGCGGGAGAGAGCCTAGCACAGATACGCAGTATTTT. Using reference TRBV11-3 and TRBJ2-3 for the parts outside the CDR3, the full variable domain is EAGVVQSPRYKIIEKKQPVAFWCNPISGHNTLYWYLQNLGQGPELLIRYENEEAVDDSQLPKDRFSAERLKGVDSTLKIQPAELGDSAVYLCASSTGVGGREPSTDTQYFGPGTRLTVL.

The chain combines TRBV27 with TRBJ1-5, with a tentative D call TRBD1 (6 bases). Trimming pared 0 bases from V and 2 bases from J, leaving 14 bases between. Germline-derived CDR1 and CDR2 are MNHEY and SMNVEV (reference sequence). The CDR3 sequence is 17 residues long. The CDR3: CASSLSSGAAGNQPQHF. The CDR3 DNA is TGTGCCAGCAGTTTATCGTCAGGGGCCGCGGGCAATCAGCCCCAGCATTTT.

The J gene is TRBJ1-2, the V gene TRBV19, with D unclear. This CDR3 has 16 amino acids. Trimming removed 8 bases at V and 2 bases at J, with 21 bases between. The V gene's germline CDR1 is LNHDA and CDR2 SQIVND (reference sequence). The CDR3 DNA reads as TGTGCCAGTGGATATAGAAGTCGTGGGGAGAACTATGGCTACACCTTC. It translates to CASGYRSRGENYGYTF.

CDR3 bases: TGTGCCAGCAGCTTAGGACTAGTGGAGGAGGAGACCCAGTACTTC. Translated: CASSLGLVEEETQYF. This chain joins TRBV7-2 and TRBJ2-5, with D maybe TRBD2 (6 bases). CDR3 length: 15 amino acids. The ends were cut back, 1 base at V and 5 bases at J, with 14 bases in the middle. The germline V gene has CDR1 SGHTA and CDR2 FQGNSA.

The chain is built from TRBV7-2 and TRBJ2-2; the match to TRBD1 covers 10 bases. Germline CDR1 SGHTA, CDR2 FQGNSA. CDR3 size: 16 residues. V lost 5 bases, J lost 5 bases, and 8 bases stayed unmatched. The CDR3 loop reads CASSPRQGARTGELFF. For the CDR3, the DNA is TGTGCCAGCAGCCCCCGACAGGGGGCGCGTACCGGGGAGCTGTTTTTT.

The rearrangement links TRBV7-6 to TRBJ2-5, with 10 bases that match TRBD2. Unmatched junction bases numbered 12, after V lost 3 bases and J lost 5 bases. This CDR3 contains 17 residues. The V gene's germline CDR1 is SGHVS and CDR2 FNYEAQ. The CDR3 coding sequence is TGTGCCAGCAGCTTCTACAGGACTAGCGGCCGTGGGGAGACCCAGTACTTC. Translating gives CASSFYRTSGRGETQYF.

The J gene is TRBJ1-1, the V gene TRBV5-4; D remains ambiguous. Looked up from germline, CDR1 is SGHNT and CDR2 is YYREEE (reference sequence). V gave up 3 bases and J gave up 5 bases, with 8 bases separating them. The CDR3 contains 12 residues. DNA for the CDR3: TGTGCCAGCAGCTCCCTCCGTACTGAAGCTTTCTTT. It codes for CASSSLRTEAFF. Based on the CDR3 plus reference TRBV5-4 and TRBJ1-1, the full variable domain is ETGVTQSPTHLIKTRGQQVTLRCSSQSGHNTVSWYQQALGQGPQFIFQYYREEENGRGNFPPRFSGLQFPNYSSELNVNALELDDSALYLCASSSLRTEAFFGQGTRLTVV.

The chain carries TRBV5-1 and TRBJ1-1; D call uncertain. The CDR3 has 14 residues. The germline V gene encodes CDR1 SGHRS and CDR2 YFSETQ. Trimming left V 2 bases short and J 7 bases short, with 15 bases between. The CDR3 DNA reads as TGCGCCAGCAGCTTCGGACGGGTAGAGGGTGAAGCTTTCTTT. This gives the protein CASSFGRVEGEAFF. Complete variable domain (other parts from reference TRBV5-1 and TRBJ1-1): KAGVTQTPRYLIKTRGQQVTLSCSPISGHRSVSWYQQTPGQGLQFLFEYFSETQRNKGNFPGRFSGRQFSNSRSEMNVSTLELGDSALYLCASSFGRVEGEAFFGQGTRLTVV.

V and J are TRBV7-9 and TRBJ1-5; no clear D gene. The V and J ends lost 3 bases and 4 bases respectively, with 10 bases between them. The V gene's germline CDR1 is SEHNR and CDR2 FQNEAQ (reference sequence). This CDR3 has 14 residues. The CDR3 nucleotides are TGTGCCAGCAGCTTGGCAGGTGATAATCAGCCCCAGCATTTT. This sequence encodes CASSLAGDNQPQHF.

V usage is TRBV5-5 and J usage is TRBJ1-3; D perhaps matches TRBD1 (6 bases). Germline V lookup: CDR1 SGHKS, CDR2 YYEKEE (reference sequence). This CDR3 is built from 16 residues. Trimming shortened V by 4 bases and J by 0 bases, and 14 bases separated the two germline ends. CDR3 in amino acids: CASSLTGTNSGNTIYF. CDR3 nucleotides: TGTGCCAGCAGCCTCACCGGGACAAACTCTGGAAACACCATATATTTT.

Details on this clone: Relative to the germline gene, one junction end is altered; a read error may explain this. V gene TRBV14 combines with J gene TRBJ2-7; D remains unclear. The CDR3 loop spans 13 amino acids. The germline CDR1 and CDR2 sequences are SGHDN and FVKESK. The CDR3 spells CASSQGVSNEQYF. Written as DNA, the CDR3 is TGTGCCAGCAGCCAAGGAGTCTCCAACGAGCAGTACTTC.

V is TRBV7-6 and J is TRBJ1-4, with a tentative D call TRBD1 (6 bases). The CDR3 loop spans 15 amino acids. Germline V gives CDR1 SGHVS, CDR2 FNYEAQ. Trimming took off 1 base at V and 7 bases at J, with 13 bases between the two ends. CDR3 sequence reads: CASSLGNREIEKLFF. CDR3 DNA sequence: TGTGCCAGCAGCTTAGGGAACAGGGAAATTGAAAAACTGTTTTTT.

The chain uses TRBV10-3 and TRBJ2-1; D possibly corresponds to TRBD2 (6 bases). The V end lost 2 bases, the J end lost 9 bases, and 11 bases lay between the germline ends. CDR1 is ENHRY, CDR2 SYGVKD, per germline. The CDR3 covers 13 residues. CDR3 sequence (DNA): TGTGCCATCAGTGAGGGAGCGGGCGGTGAGCAGTTCTTC. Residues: CAISEGAGGEQFF.

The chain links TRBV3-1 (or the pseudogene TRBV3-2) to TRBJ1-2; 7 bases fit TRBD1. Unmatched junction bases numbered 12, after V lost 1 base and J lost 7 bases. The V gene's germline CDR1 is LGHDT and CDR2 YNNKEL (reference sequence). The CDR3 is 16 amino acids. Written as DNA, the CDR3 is TGTGCCAGCAGCCAAGCCCCTAACAGGGGCCTACGTGGCTACACCTTC. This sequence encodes CASSQAPNRGLRGYTF.

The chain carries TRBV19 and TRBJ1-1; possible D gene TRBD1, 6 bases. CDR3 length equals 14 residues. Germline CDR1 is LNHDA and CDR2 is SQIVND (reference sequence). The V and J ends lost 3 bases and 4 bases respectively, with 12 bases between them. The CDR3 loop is CASSIDFRGTEAFF. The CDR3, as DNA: TGTGCCAGTAGTATTGATTTCAGGGGCACTGAAGCTTTCTTT. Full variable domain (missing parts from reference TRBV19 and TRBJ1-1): DGGITQSPKYLFRKEGQNVTLSCEQNLNHDAMYWYRQDPGQGLRLIYYSQIVNDFQKGDIAEGYSVSREKKESFPLTVTSAQKNPTAFYLCASSIDFRGTEAFFGQGTRLTVV.

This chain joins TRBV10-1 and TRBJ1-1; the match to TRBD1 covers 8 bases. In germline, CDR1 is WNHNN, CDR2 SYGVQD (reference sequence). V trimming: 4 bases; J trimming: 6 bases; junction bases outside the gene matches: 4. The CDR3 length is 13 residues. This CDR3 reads CASSGDRGAEAFF. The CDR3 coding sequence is TGCGCCAGCAGTGGTGACAGGGGTGCTGAAGCTTTCTTT.

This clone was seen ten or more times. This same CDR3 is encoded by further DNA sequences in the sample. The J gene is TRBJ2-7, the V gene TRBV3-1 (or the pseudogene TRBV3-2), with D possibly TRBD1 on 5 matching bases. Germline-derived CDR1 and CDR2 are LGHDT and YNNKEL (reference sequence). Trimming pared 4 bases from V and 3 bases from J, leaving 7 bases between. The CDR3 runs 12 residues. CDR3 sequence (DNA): TGTGCCAGCAGCCGCACAGGCTACGAGCAGTACTTC. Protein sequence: CASSRTGYEQYF.

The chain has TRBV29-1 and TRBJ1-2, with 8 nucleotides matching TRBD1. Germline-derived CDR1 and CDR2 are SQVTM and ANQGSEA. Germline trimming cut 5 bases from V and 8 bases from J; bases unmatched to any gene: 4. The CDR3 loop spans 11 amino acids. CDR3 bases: TGCAGCGTTTTGACAGGGGTAGGCTACACCTTC. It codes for CSVLTGVGYTF.